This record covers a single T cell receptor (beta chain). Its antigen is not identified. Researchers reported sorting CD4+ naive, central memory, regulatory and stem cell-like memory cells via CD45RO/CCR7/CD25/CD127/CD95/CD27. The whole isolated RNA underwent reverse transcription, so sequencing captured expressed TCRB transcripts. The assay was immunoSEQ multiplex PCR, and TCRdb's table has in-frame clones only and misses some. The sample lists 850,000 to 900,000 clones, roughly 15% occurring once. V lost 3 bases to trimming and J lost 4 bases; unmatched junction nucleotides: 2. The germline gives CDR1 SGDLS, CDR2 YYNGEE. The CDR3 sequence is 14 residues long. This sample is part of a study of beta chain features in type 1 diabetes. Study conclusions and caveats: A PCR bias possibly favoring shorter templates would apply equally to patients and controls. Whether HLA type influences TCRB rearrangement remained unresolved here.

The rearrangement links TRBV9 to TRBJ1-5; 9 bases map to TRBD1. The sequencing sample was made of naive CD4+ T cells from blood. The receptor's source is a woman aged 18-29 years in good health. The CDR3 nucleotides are TGTGCCAGCAGCGCACAGGGGGCGAATCAGCCCCAGCATTTT. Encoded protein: CASSAQGANQPQHF.